This T cell receptor (beta chain) was profiled in a study of blood T cell dynamics during melanoma immunotherapy. Study overall: Metastatic melanoma patients received first-line pembrolizumab or nivolumab plus ipilimumab. The study, taken as a whole, reports: Whether repertoire-driving clones were melanoma-specific could not be determined. Unlike progressors, later disease-control patients had W3 repertoires gaining clonality or diversity.

Time point specified: week 3, after first cycle of checkpoint inhibitor. At 12 weeks after first infusion, RECIST 1.1 defined response for most patients. Comments on this clone: What it recognizes is unknown.

Sequenced by immunoSEQ multiplex PCR; TCRdb stores in-frame clones only, minus some. The sample records 15,000 or so clones, roughly 87% being singletons. Sequenced material: blood, taken from a patient treated with checkpoint blockade. This TCR was sampled from a human donor with melanoma.

The CDR3 sequence is CSVDSHRVPGGEQFF. The CDR3 nucleotides are TGCAGCGTTGATTCGCACAGGGTCCCTGGCGGTGAGCAGTTCTTC. The V and J genes are TRBV29-1 and TRBJ2-1; possibly TRBD1 for D (6 bases). The CDR3 totals 15 residues. V was cut by 3 bases and J by 9 bases, with 21 bases left in between. Germline CDR1 reads SQVTM; CDR2 reads ANQGSEA.